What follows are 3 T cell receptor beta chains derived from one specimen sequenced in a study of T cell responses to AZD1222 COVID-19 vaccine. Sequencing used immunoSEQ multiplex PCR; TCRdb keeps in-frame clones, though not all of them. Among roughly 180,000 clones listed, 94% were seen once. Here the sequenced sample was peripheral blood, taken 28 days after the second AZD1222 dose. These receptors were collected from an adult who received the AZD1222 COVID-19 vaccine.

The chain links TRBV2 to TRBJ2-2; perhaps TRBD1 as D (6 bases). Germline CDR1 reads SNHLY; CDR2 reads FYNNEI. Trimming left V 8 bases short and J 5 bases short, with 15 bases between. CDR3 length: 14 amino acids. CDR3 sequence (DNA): TGTGCCAGCCTCGCGGACAGCCCTACCGGGGAGCTGTTTTTT. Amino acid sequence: CASLADSPTGELFF.

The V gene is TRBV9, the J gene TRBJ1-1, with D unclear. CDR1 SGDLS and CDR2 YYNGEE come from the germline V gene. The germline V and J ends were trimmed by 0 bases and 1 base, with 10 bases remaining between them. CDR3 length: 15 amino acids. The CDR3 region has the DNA TGTGCCAGCAGCGTAGTGGCGGGAACGAACACTGAAGCTTTCTTT. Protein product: CASSVVAGTNTEAFF.

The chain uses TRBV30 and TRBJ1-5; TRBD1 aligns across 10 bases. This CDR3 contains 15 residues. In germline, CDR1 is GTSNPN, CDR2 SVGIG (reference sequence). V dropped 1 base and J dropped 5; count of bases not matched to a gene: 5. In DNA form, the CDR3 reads TGTGCCTGGAGTGCCGCCGGGACAGGGGATCAGCCCCAGCATTTT. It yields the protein CAWSAAGTGDQPQHF.